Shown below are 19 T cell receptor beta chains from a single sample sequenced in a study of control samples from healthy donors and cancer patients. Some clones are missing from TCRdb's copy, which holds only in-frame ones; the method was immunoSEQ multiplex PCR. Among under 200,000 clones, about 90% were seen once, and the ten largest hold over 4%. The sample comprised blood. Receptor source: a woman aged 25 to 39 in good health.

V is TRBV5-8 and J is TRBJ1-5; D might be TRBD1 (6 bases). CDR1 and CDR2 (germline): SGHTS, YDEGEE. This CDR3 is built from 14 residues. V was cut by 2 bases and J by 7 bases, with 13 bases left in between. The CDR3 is CASSFSGDNQPQHF. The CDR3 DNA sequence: TGTGCCAGCAGCTTTTCAGGGGATAACCAGCCCCAGCATTTT. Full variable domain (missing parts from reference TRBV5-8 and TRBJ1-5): EAGVTQSPTHLIKTRGQQATLRCSPISGHTSVYWYQQALGLGLQFLLWYDEGEERNRGNFPPRFSGRQFPNYSSELNVNALELEDSALYLCASSFSGDNQPQHFGDGTRLSIL.

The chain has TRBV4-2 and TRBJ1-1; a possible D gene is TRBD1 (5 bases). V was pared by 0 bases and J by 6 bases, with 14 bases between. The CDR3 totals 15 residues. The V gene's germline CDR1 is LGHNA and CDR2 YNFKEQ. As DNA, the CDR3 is TGTGCCAGCAGCCAAGATCGGGCGGGGGATCCTGAAGCTTTCTTT. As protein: CASSQDRAGDPEAFF.

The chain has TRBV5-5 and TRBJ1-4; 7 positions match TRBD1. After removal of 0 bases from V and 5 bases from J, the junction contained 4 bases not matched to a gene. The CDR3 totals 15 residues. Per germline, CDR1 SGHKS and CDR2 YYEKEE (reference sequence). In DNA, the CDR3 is TGTGCCAGCAGCTTGGAGACAGGGTGGAATGAAAAACTGTTTTTT. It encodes CASSLETGWNEKLFF.

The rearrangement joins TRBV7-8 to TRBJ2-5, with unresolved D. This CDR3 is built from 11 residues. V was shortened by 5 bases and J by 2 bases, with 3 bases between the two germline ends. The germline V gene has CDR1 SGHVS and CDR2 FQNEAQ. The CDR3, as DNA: TGTGCCAGCAGCCGTCAAGAGACCCAGTACTTC. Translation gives CASSRQETQYF.

For the CDR3, the DNA is TGTGCCAGCAGCGTTTCGGGGTTCGAGCAGTTCTTC. Translated, it gives CASSVSGFEQFF. The chain employs TRBV12-3 or TRBV12-4 and TRBJ2-1; tentative D call: TRBD2 (5 bases). The CDR3 is 12 amino acids. Trimming took off 6 bases at V and 10 bases at J, with 13 bases between the two ends.

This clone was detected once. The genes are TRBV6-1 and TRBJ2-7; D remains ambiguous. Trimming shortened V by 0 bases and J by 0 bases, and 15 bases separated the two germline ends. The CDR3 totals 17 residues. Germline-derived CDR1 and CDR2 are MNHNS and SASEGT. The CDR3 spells CASSEARWGGLSYEQYV. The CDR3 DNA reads TGTGCCAGCAGTGAAGCCCGGTGGGGTGGCCTCTCCTACGAGCAGTACGTC.

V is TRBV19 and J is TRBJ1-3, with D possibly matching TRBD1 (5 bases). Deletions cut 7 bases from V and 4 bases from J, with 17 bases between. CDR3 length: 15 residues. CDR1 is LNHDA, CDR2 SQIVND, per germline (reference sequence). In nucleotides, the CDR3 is TGTGCCAGTATCCCTCGAGGGGCAGGGGGAAACACCATATATTTT. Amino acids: CASIPRGAGGNTIYF.

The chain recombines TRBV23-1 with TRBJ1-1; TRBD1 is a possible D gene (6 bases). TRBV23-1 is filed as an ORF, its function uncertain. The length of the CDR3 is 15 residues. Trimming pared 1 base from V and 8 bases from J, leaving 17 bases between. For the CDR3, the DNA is TGCGCCAGCAGTCAATGTCGCAGGGGACTTTACGAAGCTTTCTTT. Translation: CASSQCRRGLYEAFF.

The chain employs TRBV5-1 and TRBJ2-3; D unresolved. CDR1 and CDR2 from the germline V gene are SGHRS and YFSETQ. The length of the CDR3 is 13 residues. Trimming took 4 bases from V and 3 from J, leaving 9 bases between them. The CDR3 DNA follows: TGCGCCAGCAGCCGAGGAAGAACAGATACGCAGTATTTT. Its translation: CASSRGRTDTQYF.

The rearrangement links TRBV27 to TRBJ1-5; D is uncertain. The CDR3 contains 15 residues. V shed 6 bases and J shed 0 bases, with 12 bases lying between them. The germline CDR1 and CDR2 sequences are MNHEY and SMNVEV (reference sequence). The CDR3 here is CASSPQPYSNQPQHF. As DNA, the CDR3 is TGTGCCAGCAGCCCCCAGCCTTATAGCAATCAGCCCCAGCATTTT.

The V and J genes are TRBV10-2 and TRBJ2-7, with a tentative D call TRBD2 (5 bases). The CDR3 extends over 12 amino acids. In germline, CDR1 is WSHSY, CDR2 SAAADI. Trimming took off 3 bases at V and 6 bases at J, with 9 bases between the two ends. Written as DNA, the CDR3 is TGCGCCAGCAGTGATTCCGGGATCGAGCAGTACGTC. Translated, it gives CASSDSGIEQYV.

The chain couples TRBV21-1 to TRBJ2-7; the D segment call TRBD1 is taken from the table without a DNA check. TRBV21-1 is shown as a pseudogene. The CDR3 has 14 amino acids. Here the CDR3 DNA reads TGTGCCAGCAGCTGTATGAAGACAGGGTACGAGCAGTACGTC. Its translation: CASSCMKTGYEQYV.

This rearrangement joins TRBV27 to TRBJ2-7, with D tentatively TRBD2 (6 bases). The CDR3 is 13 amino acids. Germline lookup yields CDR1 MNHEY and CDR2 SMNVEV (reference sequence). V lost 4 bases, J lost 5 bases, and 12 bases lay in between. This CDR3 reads CASSSGTGDEQYF. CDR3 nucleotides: TGTGCCAGCAGTTCCGGGACGGGAGACGAGCAGTACTTC.

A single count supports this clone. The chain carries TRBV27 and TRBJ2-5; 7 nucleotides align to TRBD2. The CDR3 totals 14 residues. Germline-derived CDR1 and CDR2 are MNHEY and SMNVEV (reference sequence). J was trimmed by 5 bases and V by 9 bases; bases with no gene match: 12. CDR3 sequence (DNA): TGTGCCAGTGGGGGGGAGGCCAGAGGTGAGACCCAGTACTTC. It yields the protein CASGGEARGETQYF.

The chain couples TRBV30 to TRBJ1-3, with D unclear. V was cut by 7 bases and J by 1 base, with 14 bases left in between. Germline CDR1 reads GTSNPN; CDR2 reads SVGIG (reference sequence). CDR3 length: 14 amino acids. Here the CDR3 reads CASSLGISGNTIYF. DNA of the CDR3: TGTGCCTCGTCCCTCGGTATTTCTGGAAACACCATATATTTT.

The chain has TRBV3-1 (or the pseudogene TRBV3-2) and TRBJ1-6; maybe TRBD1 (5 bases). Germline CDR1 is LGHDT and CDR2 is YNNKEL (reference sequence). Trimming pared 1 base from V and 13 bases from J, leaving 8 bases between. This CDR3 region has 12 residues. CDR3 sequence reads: CASSQAGEPLHF. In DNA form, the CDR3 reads TGTGCCAGCAGCCAAGCGGGGGAGCCCCTCCACTTT.

The CDR3 sequence: CSASSSPRSNYGYTF. The DNA of the CDR3 is TGCAGTGCTAGTAGTTCGCCGCGCTCTAACTATGGCTACACCTTC. The rearrangement joins TRBV20-1 to TRBJ1-2; D gene unclear. V lost 3 bases to trimming and J lost 0 bases, with 14 bases between them. CDR1 and CDR2 from the germline V gene are DFQATT and SNEGSKA (reference sequence). This CDR3 has 15 residues.

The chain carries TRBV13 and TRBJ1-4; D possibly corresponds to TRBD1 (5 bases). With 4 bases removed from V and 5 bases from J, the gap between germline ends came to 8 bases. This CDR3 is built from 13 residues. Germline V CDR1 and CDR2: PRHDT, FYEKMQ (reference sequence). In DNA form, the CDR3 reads TGTGCCAGCAGCTCTAGGGACAATGAAAAACTGTTTTTT. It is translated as CASSSRDNEKLFF.

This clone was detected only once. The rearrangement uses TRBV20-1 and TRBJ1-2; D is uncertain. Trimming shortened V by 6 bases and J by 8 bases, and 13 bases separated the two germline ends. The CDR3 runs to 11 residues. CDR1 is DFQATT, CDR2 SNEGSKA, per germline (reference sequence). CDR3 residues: CSASPPGGYTF. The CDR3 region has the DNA TGCAGTGCATCCCCCCCTGGGGGCTACACCTTC.